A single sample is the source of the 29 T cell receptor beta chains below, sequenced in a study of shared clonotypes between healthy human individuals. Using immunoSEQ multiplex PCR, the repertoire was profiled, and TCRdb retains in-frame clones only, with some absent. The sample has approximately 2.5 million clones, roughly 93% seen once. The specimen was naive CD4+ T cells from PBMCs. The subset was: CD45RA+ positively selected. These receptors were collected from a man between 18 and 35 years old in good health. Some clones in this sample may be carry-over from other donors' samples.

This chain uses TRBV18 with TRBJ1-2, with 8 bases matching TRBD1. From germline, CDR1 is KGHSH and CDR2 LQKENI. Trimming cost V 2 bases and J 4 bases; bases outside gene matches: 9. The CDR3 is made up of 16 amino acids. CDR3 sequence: CASSPFDRGSVYGYTF. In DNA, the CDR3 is TGTGCCAGCTCACCATTTGACAGGGGCTCGGTCTATGGCTACACCTTC.

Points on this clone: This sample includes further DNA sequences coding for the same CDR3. DNA for the CDR3: TGTGCCACCAGCAGAGACAGGGGCACTGAAGCTTTCTTT. Its translation: CATSRDRGTEAFF. The gene calls are TRBV15 and TRBJ1-1; a possible D gene is TRBD1 (6 bases). V was clipped by 0 bases and J by 4 bases, with 6 bases between them. The germline V gene has CDR1 LNHNV and CDR2 YYDKDF (reference sequence). CDR3 length: 13 residues.

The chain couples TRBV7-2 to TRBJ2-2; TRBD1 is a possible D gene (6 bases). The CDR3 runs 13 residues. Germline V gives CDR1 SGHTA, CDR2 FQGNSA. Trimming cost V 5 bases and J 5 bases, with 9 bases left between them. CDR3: CASSPTGTGELFF. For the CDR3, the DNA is TGTGCCAGCAGCCCCACAGGGACCGGGGAGCTGTTTTTT.

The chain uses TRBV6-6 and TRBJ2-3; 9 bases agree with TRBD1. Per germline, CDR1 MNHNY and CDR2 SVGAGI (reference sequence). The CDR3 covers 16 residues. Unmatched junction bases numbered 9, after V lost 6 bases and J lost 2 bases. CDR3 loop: CASRRETGGNTDTQYF. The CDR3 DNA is TGTGCCAGCAGACGAGAGACAGGGGGTAACACAGATACGCAGTATTTT.

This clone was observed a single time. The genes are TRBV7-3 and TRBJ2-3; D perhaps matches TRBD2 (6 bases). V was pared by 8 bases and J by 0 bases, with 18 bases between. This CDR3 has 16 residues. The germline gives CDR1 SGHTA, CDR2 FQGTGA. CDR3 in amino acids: CASGRGRLSSTDTQYF. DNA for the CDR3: TGTGCCAGCGGCCGAGGGAGGCTCTCTAGCACAGATACGCAGTATTTT.

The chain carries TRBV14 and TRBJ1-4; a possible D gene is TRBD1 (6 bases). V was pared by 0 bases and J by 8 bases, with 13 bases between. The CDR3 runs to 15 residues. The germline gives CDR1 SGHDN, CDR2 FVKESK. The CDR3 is CASSQETGAGEKLFF. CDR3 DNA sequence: TGTGCCAGCAGCCAAGAAACGGGGGCAGGGGAAAAACTGTTTTTT.

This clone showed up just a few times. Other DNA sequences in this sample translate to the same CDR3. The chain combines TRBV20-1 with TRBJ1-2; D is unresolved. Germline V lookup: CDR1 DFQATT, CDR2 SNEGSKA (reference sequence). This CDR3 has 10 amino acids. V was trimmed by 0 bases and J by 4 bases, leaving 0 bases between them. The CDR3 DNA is TGCAGTGCTAGAGACTATGGCTACACCTTC. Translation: CSARDYGYTF.

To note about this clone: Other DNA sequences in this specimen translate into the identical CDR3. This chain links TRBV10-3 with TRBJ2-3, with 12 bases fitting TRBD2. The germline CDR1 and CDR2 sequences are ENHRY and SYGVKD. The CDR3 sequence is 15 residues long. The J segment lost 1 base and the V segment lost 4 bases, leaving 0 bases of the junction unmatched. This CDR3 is CAISGLAGGTDTQYF. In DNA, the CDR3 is TGTGCCATCAGTGGACTAGCGGGAGGCACAGATACGCAGTATTTT.

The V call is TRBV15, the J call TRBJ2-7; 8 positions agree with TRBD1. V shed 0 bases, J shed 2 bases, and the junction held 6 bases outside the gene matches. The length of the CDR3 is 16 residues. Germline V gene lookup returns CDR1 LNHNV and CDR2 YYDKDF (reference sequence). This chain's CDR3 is CATSRDQDRAAYEQYF. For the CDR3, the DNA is TGTGCCACCAGCAGAGATCAGGACAGGGCTGCCTACGAGCAGTACTTC.

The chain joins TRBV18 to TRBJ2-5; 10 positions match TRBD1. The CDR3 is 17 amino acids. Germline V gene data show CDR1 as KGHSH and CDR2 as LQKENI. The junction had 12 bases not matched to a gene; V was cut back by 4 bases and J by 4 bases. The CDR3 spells CASSLQRQGAIGETQYF. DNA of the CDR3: TGTGCCAGCTCACTCCAACGACAGGGGGCGATTGGAGAGACCCAGTACTTC.

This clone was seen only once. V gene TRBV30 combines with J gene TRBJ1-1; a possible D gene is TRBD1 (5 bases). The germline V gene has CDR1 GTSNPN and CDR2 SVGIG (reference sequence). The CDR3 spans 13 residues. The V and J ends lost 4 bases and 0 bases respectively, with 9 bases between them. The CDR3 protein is CAWKGLMNTEAFF. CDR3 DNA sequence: TGTGCCTGGAAGGGGTTAATGAACACTGAAGCTTTCTTT.

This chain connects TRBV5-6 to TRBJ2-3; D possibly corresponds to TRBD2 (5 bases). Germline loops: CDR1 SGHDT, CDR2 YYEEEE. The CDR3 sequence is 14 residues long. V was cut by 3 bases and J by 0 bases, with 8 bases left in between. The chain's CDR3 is CASSSSPSTDTQYF. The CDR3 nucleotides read TGTGCCAGCAGCTCTAGCCCTAGCACAGATACGCAGTATTTT.

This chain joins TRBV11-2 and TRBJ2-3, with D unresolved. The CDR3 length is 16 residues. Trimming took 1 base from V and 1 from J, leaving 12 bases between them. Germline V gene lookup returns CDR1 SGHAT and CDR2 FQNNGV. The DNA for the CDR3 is TGTGCCAGCAGCTTAGGGCCTAGTGGGCGCACAGATACGCAGTATTTT. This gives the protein CASSLGPSGRTDTQYF.

The CDR3 reads CASSPRTRTANEQFF. In DNA form, the CDR3 reads TGTGCCAGCAGCCCGCGGACCCGAACCGCTAATGAGCAGTTCTTC. The chain employs TRBV7-8 and TRBJ2-1, with D unresolved. The ends were cut back, 5 bases at V and 7 bases at J, with 18 bases in the middle. The CDR3 has 15 amino acids. CDR1 is SGHVS and CDR2 is FQNEAQ in the germline V gene.

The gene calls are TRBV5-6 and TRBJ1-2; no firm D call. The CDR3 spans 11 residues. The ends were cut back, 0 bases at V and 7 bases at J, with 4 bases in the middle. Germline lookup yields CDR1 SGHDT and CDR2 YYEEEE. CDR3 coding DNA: TGTGCCAGCAGCTTGGGAGCTGGCTACACCTTC. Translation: CASSLGAGYTF.

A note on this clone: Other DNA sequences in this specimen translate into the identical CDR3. As DNA, the CDR3 is TGTGCCAGCTCACCGGGACAGGGTATCGATCAGCCCCAGCATTTT. Its translation: CASSPGQGIDQPQHF. V and J are TRBV18 and TRBJ1-5; 9 bases are shared with TRBD1. Germline V gives CDR1 KGHSH, CDR2 LQKENI. This CDR3 has 15 residues. V lost 3 bases and J lost 5; bases outside the gene matches: 5.

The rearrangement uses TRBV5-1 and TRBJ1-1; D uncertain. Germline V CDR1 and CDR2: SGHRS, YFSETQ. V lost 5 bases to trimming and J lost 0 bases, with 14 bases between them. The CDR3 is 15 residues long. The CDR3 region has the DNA TGCGCCAGCAGACCCGTAGCGGGGATGAACACTGAAGCTTTCTTT. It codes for CASRPVAGMNTEAFF.

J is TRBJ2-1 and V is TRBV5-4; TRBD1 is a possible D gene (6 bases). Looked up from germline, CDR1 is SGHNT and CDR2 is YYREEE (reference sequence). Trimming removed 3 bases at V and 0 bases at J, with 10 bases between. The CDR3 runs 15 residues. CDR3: CASSSGVGSYNEQFF. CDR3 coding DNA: TGTGCCAGCAGCTCAGGGGTTGGCTCCTACAATGAGCAGTTCTTC. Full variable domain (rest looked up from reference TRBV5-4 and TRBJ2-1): ETGVTQSPTHLIKTRGQQVTLRCSSQSGHNTVSWYQQALGQGPQFIFQYYREEENGRGNFPPRFSGLQFPNYSSELNVNALELDDSALYLCASSSGVGSYNEQFFGPGTRLTVL.

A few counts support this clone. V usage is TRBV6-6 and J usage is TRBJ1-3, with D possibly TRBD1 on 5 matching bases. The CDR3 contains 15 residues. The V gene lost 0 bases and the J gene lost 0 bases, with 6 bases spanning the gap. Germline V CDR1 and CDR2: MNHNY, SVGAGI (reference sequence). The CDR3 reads CASSYSDNSGNTIYF. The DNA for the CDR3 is TGTGCCAGCAGTTACTCGGACAACTCTGGAAACACCATATATTTT.

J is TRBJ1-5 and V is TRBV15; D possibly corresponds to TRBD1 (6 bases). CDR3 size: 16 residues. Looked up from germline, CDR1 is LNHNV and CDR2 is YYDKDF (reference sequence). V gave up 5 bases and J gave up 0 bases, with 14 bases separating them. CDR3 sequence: CATSPPGGYSNQPQHF. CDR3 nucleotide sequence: TGTGCCACCAGCCCCCCCGGGGGCTATAGCAATCAGCCCCAGCATTTT.

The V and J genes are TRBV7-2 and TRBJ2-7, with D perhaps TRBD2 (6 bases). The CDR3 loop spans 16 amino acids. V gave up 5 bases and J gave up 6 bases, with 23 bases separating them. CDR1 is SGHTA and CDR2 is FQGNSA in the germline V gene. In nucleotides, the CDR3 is TGTGCCAGCAGCCGATATTCGACTAGTACTTCCCCCGAGCAGTACTTC. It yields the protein CASSRYSTSTSPEQYF.

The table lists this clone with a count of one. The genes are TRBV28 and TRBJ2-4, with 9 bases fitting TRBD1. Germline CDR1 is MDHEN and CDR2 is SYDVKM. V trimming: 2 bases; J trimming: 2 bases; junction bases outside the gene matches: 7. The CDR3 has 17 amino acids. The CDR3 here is CASSLLGTGLSKNIQYF. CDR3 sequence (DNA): TGTGCCAGCAGTTTACTTGGGACAGGGTTATCCAAAAACATTCAGTACTTC.

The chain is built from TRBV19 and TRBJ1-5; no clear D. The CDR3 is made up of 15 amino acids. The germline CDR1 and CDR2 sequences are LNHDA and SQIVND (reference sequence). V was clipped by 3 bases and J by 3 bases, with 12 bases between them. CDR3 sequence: CASSIGSVPNQPQHF. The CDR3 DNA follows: TGTGCCAGTAGTATTGGTTCCGTCCCCAATCAGCCCCAGCATTTT.

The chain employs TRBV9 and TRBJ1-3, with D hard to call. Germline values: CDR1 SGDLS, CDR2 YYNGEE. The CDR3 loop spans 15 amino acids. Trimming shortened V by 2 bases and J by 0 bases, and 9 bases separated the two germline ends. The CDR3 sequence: CASSVSPISGNTIYF. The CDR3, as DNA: TGTGCCAGCAGCGTCAGCCCTATCTCTGGAAACACCATATATTTT.

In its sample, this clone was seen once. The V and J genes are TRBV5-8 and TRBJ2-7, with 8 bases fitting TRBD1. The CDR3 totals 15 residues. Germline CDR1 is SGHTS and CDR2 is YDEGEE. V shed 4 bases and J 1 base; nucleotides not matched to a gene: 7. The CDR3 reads CASSPDRVMSYEQYF. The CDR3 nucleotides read TGTGCCAGCAGCCCGGACAGGGTGATGTCCTACGAGCAGTACTTC. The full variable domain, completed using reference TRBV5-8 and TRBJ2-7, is EAGVTQSPTHLIKTRGQQATLRCSPISGHTSVYWYQQALGLGLQFLLWYDEGEERNRGNFPPRFSGRQFPNYSSELNVNALELEDSALYLCASSPDRVMSYEQYFGPGTRLTVT.

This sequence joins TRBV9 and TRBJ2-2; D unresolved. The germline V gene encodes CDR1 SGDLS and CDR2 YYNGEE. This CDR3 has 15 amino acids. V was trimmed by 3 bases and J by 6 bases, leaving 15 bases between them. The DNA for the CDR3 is TGTGCCAGCAGCGCCAATCTACTGAAACCCGGGGAGCTGTTTTTT. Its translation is CASSANLLKPGELFF.

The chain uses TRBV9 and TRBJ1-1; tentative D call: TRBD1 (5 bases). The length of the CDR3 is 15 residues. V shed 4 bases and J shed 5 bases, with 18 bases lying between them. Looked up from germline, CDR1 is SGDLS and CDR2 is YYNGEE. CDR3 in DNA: TGTGCCAGCAGCTTGGGGCACAGGCTCCCTACTGAAGCTTTCTTT. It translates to CASSLGHRLPTEAFF.

The CDR3 nucleotides are TGCGCCAGCAGTCCCTTCAGCGGCACCGGGGAGCTGTTTTTT. Its protein is CASSPFSGTGELFF. This sequence joins TRBV10-1 and TRBJ2-2, with D possibly TRBD2 on 5 matching bases. Germline loops: CDR1 WNHNN, CDR2 SYGVQD (reference sequence). CDR3 length equals 14 residues. V dropped 5 bases and J dropped 4 bases, with 11 bases sitting between them.

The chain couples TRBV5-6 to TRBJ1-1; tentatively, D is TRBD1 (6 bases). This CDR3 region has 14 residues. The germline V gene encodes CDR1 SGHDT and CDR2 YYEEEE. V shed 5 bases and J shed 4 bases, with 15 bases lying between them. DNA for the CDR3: TGTGCCAGCAGAAGGACAGTGGGCGTCACTGAAGCTTTCTTT. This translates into CASRRTVGVTEAFF.